Each of the 11 T cell receptor beta chains below was sequenced from the same sample in a study of T-cell reconstitution after alpha-beta-depleted transplantation in children. TCRbeta library preparation incorporated unique molecular identifiers. TCRdb processed the PCR reads anew with MiXCR; each CDR3 protein has one entry. The top ten hold 12% to 15% of the sample, which has fewer than 700,000 distinct CDR3 sequences, around 23% seen once. The specimen comprised PBMCs, mostly from graft donor cells, sampled 360 days after TCRalphabeta/CD19-depleted stem cell transplant. All receptors come from a boy in the first two years of life who had a stem cell transplant for acute myeloid leukemia, so the T cells may come from the graft donor.

This clonotype was found a few times. The J gene is TRBJ2-5, the V gene TRBV2, with 9 nucleotides matching TRBD2. This CDR3 is 18 amino acids long. The V gene end was trimmed by 3 bases and the J gene end by 5 bases; junction bases not matched to a gene: 16. Germline V gene lookup returns CDR1 SNHLY and CDR2 FYNNEI. CDR3 in amino acids: CASSDPTGGTSSGETQYF. CDR3 nucleotide sequence: TGTGCCAGCAGTGACCCCACGGGGGGGACTAGCAGTGGCGAGACCCAGTACTTC.

This chain links TRBV7-6 with TRBJ1-1; D gene unclear. CDR3 length equals 15 residues. The V and J ends lost 5 bases and 0 bases respectively, with 13 bases between them. CDR1 and CDR2 from the germline V gene are SGHVS and FNYEAQ. The CDR3 region is CASSPMELMNTEAFF. CDR3 nucleotide sequence: TGTGCCAGCAGCCCCATGGAACTCATGAACACTGAAGCTTTCTTT.

This clonotype has at least ten counts. This chain connects TRBV7-8 to TRBJ1-2, with D tentatively TRBD1 (6 bases). V was trimmed by 1 base and J by 0 bases, leaving 21 bases between them. There are 19 residues in the CDR3. Germline CDR1 is SGHVS and CDR2 is FQNEAQ. The CDR3 reads CASSLGGPGAHLSNYGYTF. CDR3 DNA sequence: TGTGCCAGCAGCTTAGGCGGGCCGGGGGCGCACCTTTCTAACTATGGCTACACCTTC. Full variable domain (remainder filled in from reference TRBV7-8 and TRBJ1-2): GAGVSQSPRYKVAKRGQDVALRCDPISGHVSLFWYQQALGQGPEFLTYFQNEAQLDKSGLPSDRFFAERPEGSVSTLKIQRTQQEDSAVYLCASSLGGPGAHLSNYGYTFGSGTRLTVV.

This chain connects TRBV5-1 to TRBJ2-5, with 7 bases that match TRBD1. Germline CDR1 is SGHRS and CDR2 is YFSETQ. The length of the CDR3 is 15 residues. J gave up 5 bases and V 3 bases, and 10 bases lay outside the gene matches. This CDR3 is CASSSAGGLRETQYF. CDR3 nucleotide sequence: TGCGCCAGCAGCTCAGCAGGGGGTTTAAGGGAGACCCAGTACTTC.

This chain joins TRBV11-3 and TRBJ2-7, with D possibly being TRBD1 (6 bases). Trimming stripped 7 bases from V and 5 bases from J, with 15 bases between. The germline V gene encodes CDR1 SGHNT and CDR2 YENEEA. This CDR3 has 13 residues. The DNA for the CDR3 is TGTGCCAGCAAACAGGGCGGGTTGAACGAGCAGTACTTC. The encoded protein is CASKQGGLNEQYF.

The sample holds a few counts of this clonotype. The chain couples TRBV20-1 to TRBJ1-2; D call uncertain. V gave up 0 bases and J gave up 5 bases, with 10 bases separating them. The CDR3 consists of 13 residues. Looked up from germline, CDR1 is DFQATT and CDR2 is SNEGSKA (reference sequence). CDR3 DNA sequence: TGCAGTGCTAGAGAAGGGTCTGGATATGGCTACACCTTC. This translates into CSAREGSGYGYTF.

The table lists this clonotype with many counts. The chain recombines TRBV24-1 with TRBJ2-3, with 11 bases that match TRBD2. Germline values: CDR1 KGHDR, CDR2 SFDVKD. V shed 4 bases and J 0 bases; nucleotides not matched to a gene: 5. The CDR3 consists of 17 residues. CDR3 DNA: TGTGCCACCAGTGACCCACGACTAGCGGGGAGCACAGATACGCAGTATTTT. The encoded protein is CATSDPRLAGSTDTQYF.

This clonotype was seen only once. The chain carries TRBV12-3 or TRBV12-4 and TRBJ2-1; the D gene is possibly TRBD1 (5 bases). This CDR3 spans 18 amino acids. Trimming left V 5 bases short and J 3 bases short, with 23 bases between. CDR3 DNA: TGTGCCAGCAGTGGTAGTGATCAGCCGAAGGGGCGCTACAATGAGCAGTTCTTC. As protein: CASSGSDQPKGRYNEQFF.

This clonotype was detected only a few times. CDR3 sequence: CASSLAGTPGNQPQHF. CDR3 DNA: TGTGCCAGCAGCCTCGCCGGGACCCCGGGCAATCAGCCCCAGCATTTT. The chain couples TRBV7-9 to TRBJ1-5; D might be TRBD1 (5 bases). Germline V lookup: CDR1 SEHNR, CDR2 FQNEAQ (reference sequence). The V end was cut by 5 bases, the J end by 2 bases, with 16 bases between. There are 16 residues in the CDR3.

This clonotype occurred a few times. This chain links TRBV20-1 with TRBJ2-3; 8 nucleotides agree with TRBD2. Germline assignment: CDR1 DFQATT and CDR2 SNEGSKA (reference sequence). J gave up 2 bases and V 3 bases, and 4 bases lay outside the gene matches. CDR3 length: 14 residues. The CDR3: CSASGGAPTDTQYF. CDR3 in DNA: TGCAGTGCTAGCGGGGGGGCCCCCACAGATACGCAGTATTTT.

The sample holds a few counts of this clonotype. The chain recombines TRBV5-6 with TRBJ2-1; D remains unclear. Trimming cost V 4 bases and J 12 bases, with 14 bases left between them. CDR1 is SGHDT, CDR2 YYEEEE, per germline. The CDR3 extends over 12 amino acids. The CDR3 DNA sequence: TGTGCCAGCAGCCAAGGACCCTTATTGCAGTTCTTC. Translated: CASSQGPLLQFF.